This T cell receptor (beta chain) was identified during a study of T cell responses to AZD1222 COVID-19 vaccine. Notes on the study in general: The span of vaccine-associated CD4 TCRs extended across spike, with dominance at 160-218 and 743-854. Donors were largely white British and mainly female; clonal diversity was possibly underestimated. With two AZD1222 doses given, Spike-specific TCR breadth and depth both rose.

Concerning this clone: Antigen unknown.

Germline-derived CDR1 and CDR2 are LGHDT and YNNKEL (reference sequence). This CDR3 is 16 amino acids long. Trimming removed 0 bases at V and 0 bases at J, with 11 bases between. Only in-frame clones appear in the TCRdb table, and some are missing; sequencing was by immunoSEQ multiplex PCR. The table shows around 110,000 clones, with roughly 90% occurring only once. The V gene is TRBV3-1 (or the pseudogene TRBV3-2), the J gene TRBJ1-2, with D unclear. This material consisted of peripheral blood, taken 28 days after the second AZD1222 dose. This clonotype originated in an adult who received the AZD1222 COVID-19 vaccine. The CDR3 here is CASSQDRKRTNYGYTF. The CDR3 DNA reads TGTGCCAGCAGCCAAGATAGGAAACGGACTAACTATGGCTACACCTTC.